This T cell receptor (beta chain) is drawn from a study of tumour-infiltrating T cells in Burkitt lymphoma (TCRdb year 2020). With regard to the full study: All epidemiological subtypes of Burkitt lymphoma were represented among the approximately 86 patients who made up the cohort. When TCR repertoire data were correlated with clinical outcome, productive clonality turned out to predict both overall and progression-free survival, independent of established prognosticators, age at diagnosis among them.

A remark on this clone: What antigen it recognizes has not been identified. No much larger clonotype is one base removed from it; base qualities were not supplied.

Findings and caveats that apply to the study as a whole: Several public clonotypes were found to be shared across numerous Burkitt lymphoma patients, which suggests a shared tumour neoantigen selection that is absent from diffuse large B-cell lymphoma.

Library generation was performed with the immunoSEQ multiplex PCR assay. TCRdb obtained this table from immuneACCESS and retained in-frame rearrangements with V and J assigned. These tables miss some clones; where compared with another copy, unresolved V genes account for less than half of the shortfall, and the remainder is unexplained. The sample table shows tens of thousands of clones, and roughly 30% are seen once. 2.9% of the sample is in the top ten clones. From a lookup of the germline V gene, CDR1 and CDR2 are ENHRY and SYGVKD. The V end loses 8 bases and the J end loses 5 bases, and a stretch of 16 bases separates them. The cysteine opens and the phenylalanine closes a CDR3 of 13 amino acids. The only DNA kept is the CDR3, 39 bases in frame from the first base.

The sequencing sample was made of tumor tissue. The V and J segments used are TRBV10-3 and TRBJ2-7; the D segment could be TRBD1, given 6 matching bases. This TCR was sampled from a human donor with Burkitt lymphoma. In nucleotides, the sequence is TGTGCCATCGGAGATACAGGGTCCCACGAGCAGTACTTC. Translation gives CAIGDTGSHEQYF.